The rows below give T cell receptor beta chains drawn from one sample of a study of T cells in Graves' hyperthyroidism and ophthalmopathy. One entry per CDR3 protein, called by TCRdb with MiXCR from the multiplex PCR reads. The data contain 350,000 to 400,000 distinct CDR3 sequences, over 11% of them singletons. Sequenced sample: blood. Every receptor here comes from a woman in her sixties or seventies with Graves' hyperthyroidism. Each CDR3 is given with its conserved first and last residue. The D gene is left open where the match is weak. Size values are once, few and many counts, or a class for expanded clones, and some rows have none.

d_call: .; cdr3_length: 12; j_call: TRBJ2-1; v_call: TRBV29-1; clone_size: .; cdr3_nt: TGCAGCGCTGAACAGGGCTACAATGAGCAGTTCTTC; cdr3_aa: CSAEQGYNEQFF
d_call: .; cdr3_length: 16; j_call: TRBJ2-3; v_call: TRBV6-1; clone_size: few; cdr3_nt: TGTGCCAGCAGTTTTTGGTGGGGCGGGAGCACAGATACGCAGTATTTT; cdr3_aa: CASSFWWGGSTDTQYF
d_call: .; cdr3_length: 12; j_call: TRBJ2-7; v_call: TRBV7-2; clone_size: many; cdr3_nt: TGTGCCAGCAGCTTCCAGGGGGGCGAGCAGTACTTC; cdr3_aa: CASSFQGGEQYF
d_call: .; cdr3_length: 14; j_call: TRBJ2-5; v_call: TRBV6-1; clone_size: many; cdr3_nt: TGTGCCAGCACCAGAGGGGCGCCCCAAGAGACCCAGTACTTC; cdr3_aa: CASTRGAPQETQYF
d_call: TRBD1; cdr3_length: 13; j_call: TRBJ2-7; v_call: TRBV2; clone_size: .; cdr3_nt: TGTGCCAGCGGGGGGACAGGGGGTAACGAGCAGTACTTC; cdr3_aa: CASGGTGGNEQYF
d_call: TRBD2; cdr3_length: 16; j_call: TRBJ2-1; v_call: TRBV6-1; clone_size: many; cdr3_nt: TGTGCCAGCAGTCTCCACTTAGCGGGAGGGAACAATGAGCAGTTCTTC; cdr3_aa: CASSLHLAGGNNEQFF
d_call: TRBD2; cdr3_length: 16; j_call: TRBJ2-1; v_call: TRBV2; clone_size: .; cdr3_nt: TGTGCCAGCAGTACGACTAGCGGGAGCTCCGGCAATGAGCAGTTCTTC; cdr3_aa: CASSTTSGSSGNEQFF
d_call: TRBD1; cdr3_length: 15; j_call: TRBJ2-7; v_call: TRBV6-5; clone_size: many; cdr3_nt: TGTGCCAGCAGTTACCCGGACAGGGGGTCCTACGAGCAGTACTTC; cdr3_aa: CASSYPDRGSYEQYF
d_call: .; cdr3_length: 14; j_call: TRBJ2-7; v_call: TRBV30; clone_size: many; cdr3_nt: TGTGCCTGGAGTGTAAGCCTGCAGCGAGCCGAGCAGTACTTC; cdr3_aa: CAWSVSLQRAEQYF
d_call: TRBD1; cdr3_length: 14; j_call: TRBJ2-1; v_call: TRBV10-3; clone_size: few; cdr3_nt: TGTGCCATCAGTGGACAGGGGGAGCGAAATGAGCAGTTCTTC; cdr3_aa: CAISGQGERNEQFF
d_call: TRBD1; cdr3_length: 15; j_call: TRBJ2-5; v_call: TRBV6-1; clone_size: few; cdr3_nt: TGTGCCAGCAGGCGACAGGGAGTAGGGCGAGAGACCCAGTACTTC; cdr3_aa: CASRRQGVGRETQYF
d_call: .; cdr3_length: 15; j_call: TRBJ1-4; v_call: TRBV6-1; clone_size: many; cdr3_nt: TGTGCCAGCAGGCGACAGAGGACAACTAATGAAAAACTGTTTTTT; cdr3_aa: CASRRQRTTNEKLFF
d_call: .; cdr3_length: 21; j_call: TRBJ1-4; v_call: TRBV27; clone_size: few; cdr3_nt: TGTGCCAGCAGTTTACGCAGCCTCGGACGCCGCAAGCGGGGGGCTAATGAAAAACTGTTTTTT; cdr3_aa: CASSLRSLGRRKRGANEKLFF
d_call: .; cdr3_length: 12; j_call: TRBJ2-3; v_call: TRBV7-6; clone_size: few; cdr3_nt: TGTGCCAGTGCACAGTTCACAGATACGCAGTATTTT; cdr3_aa: CASAQFTDTQYF
d_call: .; cdr3_length: 12; j_call: TRBJ2-5; v_call: TRBV12-3/TRBV12-4; clone_size: many; cdr3_nt: TGTGCCAGCAGTTTATATGGGGAGACCCAGTACTTC; cdr3_aa: CASSLYGETQYF
d_call: .; cdr3_length: 16; j_call: TRBJ1-5; v_call: TRBV12-3/TRBV12-4; clone_size: many; cdr3_nt: TGTGCCAGCAGTCCCCGGGGGACATATAGCAATCAGCCCCAGCATTTT; cdr3_aa: CASSPRGTYSNQPQHF
d_call: TRBD2; cdr3_length: 16; j_call: TRBJ2-1; v_call: TRBV12-3/TRBV12-4; clone_size: many; cdr3_nt: TGTGCCAGCAGTCCGGGGACTAGCGGGAGGGCAGGTGAGCAGTTCTTC; cdr3_aa: CASSPGTSGRAGEQFF
d_call: TRBD2; cdr3_length: 15; j_call: TRBJ2-1; v_call: TRBV7-3; clone_size: many; cdr3_nt: TGTGCCAGCAGCTTGCGGCTAGCGGGTCCCAATGAGCAGTTCTTC; cdr3_aa: CASSLRLAGPNEQFF
d_call: .; cdr3_length: 14; j_call: TRBJ1-1; v_call: TRBV5-1; clone_size: .; cdr3_nt: TGCGCCAGCAGCTTAGGGGCTTTCGACACTGAAGCTTTCTTT; cdr3_aa: CASSLGAFDTEAFF
d_call: .; cdr3_length: 15; j_call: TRBJ1-2; v_call: TRBV6-5; clone_size: many; cdr3_nt: TGTGCCAGCAGTTACTCTTCGGGGCCGAGCTATGGCTACACCTTC; cdr3_aa: CASSYSSGPSYGYTF
d_call: .; cdr3_length: 16; j_call: TRBJ2-4; v_call: TRBV4-1; clone_size: .; cdr3_nt: TGCGCCAGCAGCCCAGCACAGGTAGTAGCCAAAAACATTCAGTACTTC; cdr3_aa: CASSPAQVVAKNIQYF
d_call: .; cdr3_length: 17; j_call: TRBJ2-6; v_call: TRBV6-2/TRBV6-3; clone_size: many; cdr3_nt: TGTGCCACCCAATTGGACGGATCGACCTCTGGGGCCAACGTCCTGACTTTC; cdr3_aa: CATQLDGSTSGANVLTF
d_call: TRBD2; cdr3_length: 16; j_call: TRBJ2-7; v_call: TRBV19; clone_size: many; cdr3_nt: TGTGCCAGTACCGGGACTAGCGGGAGGAACTCCTACGAGCAGTACTTC; cdr3_aa: CASTGTSGRNSYEQYF
d_call: TRBD1; cdr3_length: 13; j_call: TRBJ1-6; v_call: TRBV12-5; clone_size: .; cdr3_nt: TGTGCTAGTGGGGACAGGCCAAATTCACCCCTCCACTTT; cdr3_aa: CASGDRPNSPLHF
d_call: .; cdr3_length: 16; j_call: TRBJ2-5; v_call: TRBV12-5; clone_size: many; cdr3_nt: TGTGCTAGTGGTACCGGGACAATATTTCCAAGGGAGACCCAGTACTTC; cdr3_aa: CASGTGTIFPRETQYF
d_call: .; cdr3_length: 14; j_call: TRBJ2-3; v_call: TRBV24-1; clone_size: many; cdr3_nt: TGTGCCACCAGTGATTTGAAGGGGACAGATACGCAGTATTTT; cdr3_aa: CATSDLKGTDTQYF
d_call: .; cdr3_length: 14; j_call: TRBJ1-6; v_call: TRBV2; clone_size: many; cdr3_nt: TGTGCCAGCAGTACGGACAGAATTAATTCACCCCTCCACTTT; cdr3_aa: CASSTDRINSPLHF
d_call: TRBD1; cdr3_length: 15; j_call: TRBJ1-4; v_call: TRBV5-8; clone_size: many; cdr3_nt: TGTGCCAGCAGCCTGGAGGGACAGGTCGCAGAAAAACTGTTTTTT; cdr3_aa: CASSLEGQVAEKLFF
d_call: .; cdr3_length: 15; j_call: TRBJ2-2; v_call: TRBV24-1; clone_size: many; cdr3_nt: TGTGCCACCAGTGTGGGCGGGACATACACCGGGGAGCTGTTTTTT; cdr3_aa: CATSVGGTYTGELFF
d_call: TRBD1; cdr3_length: 15; j_call: TRBJ1-2; v_call: TRBV20-1; clone_size: many; cdr3_nt: TGCAGTGCTATGACACCGGGACAGGGGTACTATGGCTACACCTTC; cdr3_aa: CSAMTPGQGYYGYTF
d_call: .; cdr3_length: 13; j_call: TRBJ1-5; v_call: TRBV20-1; clone_size: many; cdr3_nt: TGCAGTGCTGAGGACAGACTCAATCAGCCCCAGCATTTT; cdr3_aa: CSAEDRLNQPQHF
d_call: .; cdr3_length: 20; j_call: TRBJ2-3; v_call: TRBV12-5; clone_size: few; cdr3_nt: TGTGCTAGTGGTTTGGATACATCGGGACCTGGACGTCTGGGCACAGATACGCAGTATTTT; cdr3_aa: CASGLDTSGPGRLGTDTQYF
d_call: .; cdr3_length: 13; j_call: TRBJ2-1; v_call: TRBV2; clone_size: many; cdr3_nt: TGTGCCAGCAGTCAACGACTGAACAATGAGCAGTTCTTC; cdr3_aa: CASSQRLNNEQFF
d_call: TRBD2; cdr3_length: 19; j_call: TRBJ2-1; v_call: TRBV24-1; clone_size: many; cdr3_nt: TGTGCCACCAGTGATTCGGGGGCAATTAGCGGGAGGGAATACAATGAGCAGTTCTTC; cdr3_aa: CATSDSGAISGREYNEQFF
d_call: .; cdr3_length: 15; j_call: TRBJ2-7; v_call: TRBV3-1; clone_size: .; cdr3_nt: TGTGCCAGCAGCCAAATGTTAGGAAGCTTTTACGAGCAGTACTTC; cdr3_aa: CASSQMLGSFYEQYF
d_call: TRBD2; cdr3_length: 14; j_call: TRBJ2-3; v_call: TRBV4-1; clone_size: few; cdr3_nt: TGCGCCAGCAGCCAAGTCTCTAGCGGATATACGCAGTATTTT; cdr3_aa: CASSQVSSGYTQYF
d_call: .; cdr3_length: 14; j_call: TRBJ2-3; v_call: TRBV7-3; clone_size: .; cdr3_nt: TGTGCCAGCAGCCCTGATCCTAGCACAGATACGCAGTATTTT; cdr3_aa: CASSPDPSTDTQYF
d_call: .; cdr3_length: 11; j_call: TRBJ1-6; v_call: TRBV6-5; clone_size: many; cdr3_nt: TGTGCCAGCAGTTATCAGGGTCTCCTCCACTTT; cdr3_aa: CASSYQGLLHF
d_call: .; cdr3_length: 14; j_call: TRBJ1-1; v_call: TRBV29-1; clone_size: many; cdr3_nt: TGCAGCGTTGAAATGGGGGCGGTGAACACTGAAGCTTTCTTT; cdr3_aa: CSVEMGAVNTEAFF
d_call: .; cdr3_length: 15; j_call: TRBJ2-3; v_call: TRBV11-2; clone_size: .; cdr3_nt: TGTGCCAGCAGCTCAAAGACCTGGAATTCTAATACGCAGTATTTT; cdr3_aa: CASSSKTWNSNTQYF
d_call: TRBD1; cdr3_length: 14; j_call: TRBJ1-2; v_call: TRBV7-2; clone_size: few; cdr3_nt: TGTGCCAGCAGCTTCCCCCAGGGGGCCGGTGGCTACACCTTC; cdr3_aa: CASSFPQGAGGYTF
d_call: TRBD2; cdr3_length: 17; j_call: TRBJ2-5; v_call: TRBV14; clone_size: once; cdr3_nt: TGTGCCAGCAGCCATCGGAAAGGGACTAGCGGGAGCGAGGCCCAGTACTTC; cdr3_aa: CASSHRKGTSGSEAQYF
d_call: .; cdr3_length: 14; j_call: TRBJ2-3; v_call: TRBV28; clone_size: many; cdr3_nt: TGTGCCAGCAGTTTATCGCAACGGGCAGATACGCAGTATTTT; cdr3_aa: CASSLSQRADTQYF
d_call: TRBD2; cdr3_length: 15; j_call: TRBJ2-3; v_call: TRBV7-7; clone_size: .; cdr3_nt: TGTGCTAGCAGCCGCGGTGGCGGGGGTACAGATACGCAGTATTTT; cdr3_aa: CASSRGGGGTDTQYF
d_call: .; cdr3_length: 11; j_call: TRBJ1-1; v_call: TRBV3-1; clone_size: many; cdr3_nt: TGTGCCAGCAGCTCAAGGTCGGAAGCTTTCTTT; cdr3_aa: CASSSRSEAFF
d_call: .; cdr3_length: 14; j_call: TRBJ2-1; v_call: TRBV19; clone_size: few; cdr3_nt: TGTGCCAGTAGCGTCCGGGGCTGGGGCAATGAGCAGTTCTTC; cdr3_aa: CASSVRGWGNEQFF
d_call: TRBD1; cdr3_length: 15; j_call: TRBJ1-5; v_call: TRBV15; clone_size: many; cdr3_nt: TGTGCCACCAGCAGAGGGGCAGGGGGAAATCAGCCCCAGCATTTT; cdr3_aa: CATSRGAGGNQPQHF
d_call: .; cdr3_length: 13; j_call: TRBJ2-7; v_call: TRBV7-9; clone_size: few; cdr3_nt: TGTGCCAGCAGCTATCGGGTGTTGGACGAGCAGTACTTC; cdr3_aa: CASSYRVLDEQYF
d_call: .; cdr3_length: 12; j_call: TRBJ1-5; v_call: TRBV3-1; clone_size: many; cdr3_nt: TGTGCCAGCAGCCAATACAATCAGCCCCAGCATTTT; cdr3_aa: CASSQYNQPQHF
d_call: .; cdr3_length: 18; j_call: TRBJ1-3; v_call: TRBV3-1; clone_size: many; cdr3_nt: TGTGCCAGCAGCCAAGTACGCAGAGGCAGTTACTCTGGAAACACCATATATTTT; cdr3_aa: CASSQVRRGSYSGNTIYF
d_call: .; cdr3_length: 14; j_call: TRBJ2-7; v_call: TRBV20-1; clone_size: many; cdr3_nt: TGCAGTGCTAGACTTCTGACTTGGGGGCGCGAGCAGTACTTC; cdr3_aa: CSARLLTWGREQYF
d_call: .; cdr3_length: 16; j_call: TRBJ2-7; v_call: TRBV19; clone_size: many; cdr3_nt: TGTGCCAGTAGTACAAGCCACCTTTCCTTTCTTTACGAGCAGTACTTC; cdr3_aa: CASSTSHLSFLYEQYF
d_call: .; cdr3_length: 14; j_call: TRBJ1-2; v_call: TRBV28; clone_size: many; cdr3_nt: TGTGCCAGCAGTTTATCCACTCCCAACTATGGCTACACCTTC; cdr3_aa: CASSLSTPNYGYTF
d_call: .; cdr3_length: 13; j_call: TRBJ2-1; v_call: TRBV20-1; clone_size: few; cdr3_nt: TGCGGTGCTCCCGCCATTGTGGGAAATGAGCAGTTCTTC; cdr3_aa: CGAPAIVGNEQFF
d_call: .; cdr3_length: 17; j_call: TRBJ1-5; v_call: TRBV7-9; clone_size: .; cdr3_nt: TGTGCCAGCAGCCGGGGGAGCGGGGGAGGCGGCAATCAGCCCCAGCATTTT; cdr3_aa: CASSRGSGGGGNQPQHF
d_call: .; cdr3_length: 16; j_call: TRBJ2-3; v_call: TRBV20-1; clone_size: .; cdr3_nt: TGCAGTGCTAGAGATTTCGTGAGCGGACGCACAGATACGCAGTATTTT; cdr3_aa: CSARDFVSGRTDTQYF
d_call: .; cdr3_length: 18; j_call: TRBJ2-7; v_call: TRBV20-1; clone_size: many; cdr3_nt: TGCAGTGCTAGAGATCGCGTGGGGTCGGGGATACTCCGCTACGAGCAGTACTTC; cdr3_aa: CSARDRVGSGILRYEQYF
d_call: .; cdr3_length: 12; j_call: TRBJ2-7; v_call: TRBV3-1; clone_size: many; cdr3_nt: TGTGCCAGCAGCCACGCTGGTAGGGAGCAGTACTTC; cdr3_aa: CASSHAGREQYF